This is a list of T cell receptor beta chains from one sample in a study of radiation and T cells in renal cell carcinoma. The protocol was immunoSEQ multiplex PCR, while the TCRdb copy is restricted to in-frame clones and leaves out a portion. The repertoire holds some 100,000 clones, with 65% to 85% as singletons. Source: blood, taken from a patient whose treatment included radiotherapy and nephrectomy. The receptors come from a man in his sixties with renal cell carcinoma. The CDR3 runs from the conserved cysteine through the conserved F or W. D genes are given only for firm matches. Clone sizes are given selectively: once, few, many, or a class where the clone is expanded.

V: TRBV5-1
D: NA
J: TRBJ2-1
size: NA
CDR3: CASSLLAQHEQFF
DNA: TGCGCCAGCAGCTTACTAGCTCAACATGAGCAGTTCTTC

V: TRBV13
D: NA
J: TRBJ1-2
size: NA
CDR3: CASSLERGDGYTF
DNA: TGTGCCAGCAGCTTAGAGCGGGGGGACGGCTACACCTTC

V: TRBV27
D: TRBD1
J: TRBJ1-2
size: NA
CDR3: CASSFAPGQGGYGYTF
DNA: TGTGCCAGCAGTTTCGCCCCCGGACAGGGGGGCTATGGCTACACCTTC

V: TRBV10-1
D: NA
J: TRBJ1-5
size: NA
CDR3: CASSGEGSNQPQHF
DNA: TGCGCCAGCAGCGGGGAAGGTAGCAATCAGCCCCAGCATTTT

V: TRBV27
D: TRBD2
J: TRBJ2-3
size: once
CDR3: CASSLAGGGSDTQYF
DNA: TGTGCCAGCAGTTTAGCGGGAGGAGGTTCAGATACGCAGTATTTT

V: TRBV4-3
D: TRBD1
J: TRBJ1-5
size: NA
CDR3: CASSRTGQGGEPQHF
DNA: TGCGCCAGCAGCCGGACCGGACAGGGGGGTGAGCCCCAGCATTTT

V: TRBV5-1
D: NA
J: TRBJ2-3
size: NA
CDR3: CASSLERARTDTQYF
DNA: TGCGCCAGCAGCTTGGAGAGAGCGCGCACAGATACGCAGTATTTT

V: TRBV7-9
D: NA
J: TRBJ2-1
size: NA
CDR3: CASSLGDSSYNEQFF
DNA: TGTGCCAGCAGCTTAGGTGACAGCTCCTACAATGAGCAGTTCTTC

V: TRBV5-1
D: TRBD1
J: TRBJ1-2
size: NA
CDR3: CASSLGQGVDGYTF
DNA: TGCGCCAGCAGCCTGGGACAGGGGGTTGATGGCTACACCTTC

V: TRBV5-1
D: NA
J: TRBJ2-2
size: NA
CDR3: CASSLVPLAGTGELFF
DNA: TGCGCCAGCAGCTTGGTCCCCCTAGCAGGCACCGGGGAGCTGTTTTTT

V: TRBV19
D: TRBD2
J: TRBJ2-3
size: NA
CDR3: CASSTLSGRTADTQYF
DNA: TGTGCCAGTAGTACGCTTAGCGGGAGGACAGCAGATACGCAGTATTTT

V: TRBV27
D: NA
J: TRBJ1-2
size: NA
CDR3: CASRSLVGIVYGYTF
DNA: TGTGCCAGCAGGTCCTTGGTGGGGATCGTCTATGGCTACACCTTC

V: TRBV10-1
D: TRBD1
J: TRBJ2-4
size: NA
CDR3: CASSELDRVRRLF
DNA: TGCGCCAGCAGTGAGTTAGACAGGGTGAGACGGCTCTTC

V: TRBV4-3
D: NA
J: TRBJ2-6
size: NA
CDR3: CASSQDIRGAGANVLTF
DNA: TGCGCCAGCAGCCAAGATATCAGGGGAGCTGGGGCCAACGTCCTGACTTTC

V: TRBV10-2
D: TRBD2
J: TRBJ2-7
size: NA
CDR3: CASSELAGGIHEQYF
DNA: TGCGCCAGCAGTGAGCTAGCGGGAGGTATCCACGAGCAGTACTTC

V: TRBV18
D: NA
J: TRBJ2-5
size: once
CDR3: CASSPLSGQETQYF
DNA: TGTGCCAGCTCACCACTAAGCGGGCAAGAGACCCAGTACTTC

V: TRBV5-4
D: TRBD1
J: TRBJ1-2
size: many
CDR3: CASSLHRGRTNYGYTF
DNA: TGTGCCAGCAGCTTGCACAGGGGCCGAACTAACTATGGCTACACCTTC

V: TRBV6-5
D: TRBD1
J: TRBJ2-1
size: NA
CDR3: CASSTGQGYNEQFF
DNA: TGTGCCAGCAGTACGGGACAGGGCTACAATGAGCAGTTCTTC

V: TRBV5-1
D: TRBD2
J: TRBJ2-7
size: NA
CDR3: CASRPTSGSSYEQYF
DNA: TGCGCCAGCAGGCCTACTAGCGGGAGCTCCTACGAGCAGTACTTC

V: TRBV6-5
D: TRBD1
J: TRBJ1-5
size: NA
CDR3: CASSPTGVGQPQHF
DNA: TGTGCCAGCAGCCCGACAGGGGTCGGTCAGCCCCAGCATTTT

V: TRBV5-4
D: NA
J: TRBJ2-7
size: NA
CDR3: CASSLEGTAPYEQYF
DNA: TGTGCCAGCAGCTTGGAGGGCACCGCACCCTACGAGCAGTACTTC

V: TRBV15
D: NA
J: TRBJ2-1
size: NA
CDR3: CATSRERGASMNEQFF
DNA: TGTGCCACCAGCAGAGAGCGCGGGGCGTCGATGAATGAGCAGTTCTTC

V: TRBV28
D: TRBD2
J: TRBJ2-3
size: NA
CDR3: CASSPTRLAGVDTQYF
DNA: TGTGCCAGCAGTCCGACCCGACTAGCGGGAGTGGATACGCAGTATTTT

V: TRBV7-9
D: TRBD1
J: TRBJ2-7
size: NA
CDR3: CASSLALGQGAIYEQYF
DNA: TGTGCCAGCAGCTTAGCGCTCGGACAGGGGGCTATCTACGAGCAGTACTTC

V: TRBV28
D: TRBD2
J: TRBJ2-4
size: NA
CDR3: CASSFPSGSPKNIQYF
DNA: TGTGCCAGCAGTTTCCCTAGCGGGAGTCCCAAAAACATTCAGTACTTC

V: TRBV18
D: TRBD2
J: TRBJ2-1
size: NA
CDR3: CASSPLSQGGSYNEQFF
DNA: TGTGCCAGCTCACCCCTTAGCCAGGGAGGGTCATACAATGAGCAGTTCTTC

V: TRBV11-2
D: TRBD1
J: TRBJ1-2
size: NA
CDR3: CASSLDMLGQGGGYTF
DNA: TGTGCCAGCAGCTTAGACATGTTAGGACAGGGTGGTGGCTACACCTTC

V: TRBV7-6
D: TRBD2
J: TRBJ2-1
size: few
CDR3: CASSLVGGGIYEQFF
DNA: TGTGCCAGCAGCTTAGTCGGCGGGGGGATTTATGAGCAGTTCTTC

V: TRBV27
D: TRBD1
J: TRBJ2-1
size: once
CDR3: CATSQGASYEQFF
DNA: TGTGCCACCAGTCAGGGGGCTAGCTATGAGCAGTTCTTC

V: TRBV6-1
D: TRBD1
J: TRBJ1-5
size: few
CDR3: CASSARQGMFSQPQHF
DNA: TGTGCCAGCAGTGCGAGACAGGGAATGTTTAGTCAGCCCCAGCATTTT

V: TRBV4-1
D: NA
J: TRBJ2-4
size: few
CDR3: CASSQGPAENIQYF
DNA: TGCGCCAGCAGCCAAGGGCCAGCCGAAAACATTCAGTACTTC

V: TRBV2
D: TRBD1
J: TRBJ2-2
size: once
CDR3: CASRDRVNTGELFF
DNA: TGTGCCAGCAGGGACAGGGTGAACACCGGGGAGCTGTTTTTT

V: TRBV25-1
D: NA
J: TRBJ2-6
size: NA
CDR3: CASSLNQRVGTNVLTF
DNA: TGTGCCAGCAGCTTAAATCAAAGGGTGGGAACCAACGTCCTGACTTTC

V: TRBV15
D: NA
J: TRBJ2-5
size: NA
CDR3: CATSRDVRGETQYF
DNA: TGTGCCACCAGCAGAGATGTGAGGGGTGAGACCCAGTACTTC

V: TRBV6-1
D: NA
J: TRBJ2-1
size: NA
CDR3: CASSGRGVRNEQFF
DNA: TGTGCCAGCAGTGGAAGGGGGGTCCGAAATGAGCAGTTCTTC

V: TRBV5-1
D: TRBD2
J: TRBJ2-7
size: NA
CDR3: CASSSRGTSVTKDEQYF
DNA: TGCGCCAGCAGCTCGAGGGGGACTAGCGTCACGAAGGACGAGCAGTACTTC

V: TRBV14
D: NA
J: TRBJ2-1
size: NA
CDR3: CASSQDLRAEQFF
DNA: TGTGCCAGCAGCCAAGATCTCAGGGCTGAGCAGTTCTTC